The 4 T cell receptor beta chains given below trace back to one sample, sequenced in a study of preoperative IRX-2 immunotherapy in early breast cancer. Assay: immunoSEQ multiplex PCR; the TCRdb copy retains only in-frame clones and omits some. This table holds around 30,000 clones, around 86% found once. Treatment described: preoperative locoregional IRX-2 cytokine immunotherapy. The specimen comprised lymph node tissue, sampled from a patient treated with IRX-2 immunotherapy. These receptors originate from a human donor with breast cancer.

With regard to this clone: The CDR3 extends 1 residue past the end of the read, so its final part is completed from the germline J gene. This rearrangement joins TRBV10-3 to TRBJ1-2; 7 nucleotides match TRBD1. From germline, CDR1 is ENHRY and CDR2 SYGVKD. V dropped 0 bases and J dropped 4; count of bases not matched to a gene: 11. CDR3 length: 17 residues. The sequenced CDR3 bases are TGTGCCATCAGTGAGTCGGCCGACAGGGCGAGAGGCTATGGCTACACC. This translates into CAISESADRARGYGYT. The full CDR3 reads CAISESADRARGYGYTF.

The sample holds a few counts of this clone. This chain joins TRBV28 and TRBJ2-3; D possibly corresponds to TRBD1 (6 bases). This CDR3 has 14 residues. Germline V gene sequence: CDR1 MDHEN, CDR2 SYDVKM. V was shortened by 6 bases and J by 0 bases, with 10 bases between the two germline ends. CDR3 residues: CASSLDRSTDTQYF. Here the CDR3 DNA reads TGTGCCAGCAGCCTCGACAGGAGCACAGATACGCAGTATTTT.

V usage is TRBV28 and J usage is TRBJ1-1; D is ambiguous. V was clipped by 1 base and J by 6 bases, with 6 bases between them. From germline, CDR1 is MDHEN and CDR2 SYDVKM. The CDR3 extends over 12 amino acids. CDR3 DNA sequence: TGTGCCAGCAGTTTATATCGGCCTGAAGCTTTCTTT. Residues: CASSLYRPEAFF.

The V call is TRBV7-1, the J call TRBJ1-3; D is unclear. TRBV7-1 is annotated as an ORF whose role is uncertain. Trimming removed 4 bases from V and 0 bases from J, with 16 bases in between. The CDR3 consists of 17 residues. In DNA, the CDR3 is TGTGCCAGCAGCTTGGTAGGTTCCCCAGACTCTGGAAACACCATATATTTT. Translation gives CASSLVGSPDSGNTIYF.